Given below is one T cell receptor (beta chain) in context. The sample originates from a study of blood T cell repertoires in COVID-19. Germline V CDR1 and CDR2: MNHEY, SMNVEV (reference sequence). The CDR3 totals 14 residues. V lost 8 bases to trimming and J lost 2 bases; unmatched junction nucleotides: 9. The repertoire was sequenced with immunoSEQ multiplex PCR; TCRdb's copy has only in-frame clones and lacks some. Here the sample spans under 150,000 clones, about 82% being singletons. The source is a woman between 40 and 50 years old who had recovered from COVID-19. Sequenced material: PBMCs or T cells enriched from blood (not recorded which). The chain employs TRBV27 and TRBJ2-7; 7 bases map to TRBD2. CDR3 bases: TGTGCCAGCTCAGGTGGGGGAGGGCCCTACGAGCAGTACTTC. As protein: CASSGGGGPYEQYF.